This TCR beta chain was sequenced for a study of cytomegalovirus exposure and HLA in healthy donors. Turning to the study itself: One earlier analysis, a look at about 179 million T cells, found some 100 million unique TCR beta sequences.

Primers for the PCR totalled 60 Vbeta and 13 Jbeta. The method was immunoSEQ multiplex PCR; TCRdb's version includes in-frame clones alone and lacks a portion of them. The sample shows roughly 98,000 clones, about 77% of them seen only once. Study observations and caveats: CMV serostatus alone was available as immune exposure information.

On this clone itself: Its antigen is not known.

The source material was PBMCs. The clonotype was recovered from a man aged 40-49 years in good health and CMV-seronegative.

CDR3 sequence reads: CASSFIGGQPQHF. Written as DNA, the CDR3 is TGTGCCAGCAGTTTCATTGGAGGTCAGCCCCAGCATTTT. The chain joins TRBV27 to TRBJ1-5; no clear D gene. The V gene's germline CDR1 is MNHEY and CDR2 SMNVEV (reference sequence). The CDR3 is 13 amino acids. V lost 3 bases, J lost 6 bases, and 9 bases lay in between.